The 31 T cell receptor beta chains below all came from one sample that was sequenced in a study of blood T cell repertoires in COVID-19. Repertoires were generated with immunoSEQ multiplex PCR, while TCRdb's copy carries only in-frame clones and drops some. The sample holds about 26,000 clones, around 90% seen once. The sequenced sample consisted of peripheral blood. The origin of the receptors is an older woman with active COVID-19.

The chain is built from TRBV5-1 and TRBJ1-2, with D maybe TRBD1 (5 bases). CDR3 length: 12 residues. Trimming pared 4 bases from V and 6 bases from J, leaving 10 bases between. Germline lookup yields CDR1 SGHRS and CDR2 YFSETQ. CDR3 in amino acids: CASSKTADGYTF. The CDR3 DNA follows: TGCGCCAGCAGCAAGACAGCAGATGGCTACACCTTC.

The chain recombines TRBV5-5 with TRBJ2-1, with 11 bases matching TRBD2. The germline V gene has CDR1 SGHKS and CDR2 YYEKEE (reference sequence). The CDR3 consists of 17 residues. The junction had 7 bases not matched to a gene; V was cut back by 1 base and J by 4 bases. DNA for the CDR3: TGTGCCAGCAGCTTGAGGCCGGGACTAGCGGAATACAATGAGCAGTTCTTC. It translates to CASSLRPGLAEYNEQFF.

The chain uses TRBV3-1 (or the pseudogene TRBV3-2) and TRBJ1-3; TRBD1 agrees at 7 bases. Germline CDR1 is LGHDT and CDR2 is YNNKEL (reference sequence). The CDR3 length is 21 residues. V gave up 3 bases and J gave up 4 bases; unmatched junction bases: 24. The CDR3 sequence is CASSHQSETGYTPTSGNTIYF. As DNA, the CDR3 is TGTGCCAGCAGCCATCAAAGCGAGACAGGGTATACCCCGACGTCCGGAAACACCATATATTTT.

The rearrangement links TRBV19 to TRBJ2-6, with TRBD2 matching over 8 bases. The CDR3 extends over 18 amino acids. The junction had 9 bases not matched to a gene; V was cut back by 5 bases and J by 0 bases. Germline V gene data show CDR1 as LNHDA and CDR2 as SQIVND (reference sequence). CDR3 in DNA: TGTGCCAGTAGTGAAGATAGCGGGATAGTCTCTGGGGCCAACGTCCTGACTTTC. Encoded protein: CASSEDSGIVSGANVLTF.

J is TRBJ2-1 and V is TRBV6-5; 9 nucleotides agree with TRBD2. The CDR3 length is 16 residues. V was clipped by 4 bases and J by 2 bases; unmatched bases: 6. The V gene's germline CDR1 is MNHEY and CDR2 SVGAGI. In nucleotides, the CDR3 is TGTGCCAGCAGTTTCAGCGGGAGGCCCCCCTACAATGAGCAGTTCTTC. Its translation: CASSFSGRPPYNEQFF.

This chain links TRBV7-9 with TRBJ2-5; weak D call: TRBD2 (5 bases). Germline CDR1 and CDR2: SEHNR and FQNEAQ (reference sequence). Trimming took 5 bases from V and 5 from J, leaving 15 bases between them. The length of the CDR3 is 14 residues. CDR3 bases: TGTGCCAGCAGCCCGTCGGGATATTATGAGACCCAGTACTTC. Residues: CASSPSGYYETQYF.

With regard to this clone: The junction differs from germline at one of its ends, possibly a read error. The chain is built from TRBV11-2 and TRBJ2-3, with D possibly being TRBD2 (6 bases). Germline-derived CDR1 and CDR2 are SGHAT and FQNNGV. This CDR3 is 14 amino acids long. CDR3 nucleotides: TGTGCCAGCAGCTTAGCTGGGGACTCCCCCACGCGGTATTTT. This sequence encodes CASSLAGDSPTRYF.

This clone has a handful of counts. This chain links TRBV18 with TRBJ1-1, with D hard to call. This CDR3 comprises 15 residues. Germline V gives CDR1 KGHSH, CDR2 LQKENI. Deletions cut 6 bases from V and 3 bases from J, with 17 bases between. The DNA for the CDR3 is TGTGCCAGCTCCTCTAGCGGCCTTAAGGACACTGAAGCTTTCTTT. Its translation: CASSSSGLKDTEAFF.

V gene TRBV18 combines with J gene TRBJ2-2; no firm D call. The CDR3 sequence is 14 residues long. Germline CDR1 KGHSH, CDR2 LQKENI. Trimming took 6 bases from V and 0 from J, leaving 8 bases between them. The CDR3 DNA follows: TGTGCCAGCTCTCCGACAACGAACACCGGGGAGCTGTTTTTT. Protein product: CASSPTTNTGELFF.

V is TRBV27 and J is TRBJ2-7, with D possibly TRBD2 on 6 matching bases. The V end was cut by 3 bases, the J end by 2 bases, with 11 bases between. Germline V lookup: CDR1 MNHEY, CDR2 SMNVEV (reference sequence). The CDR3 is 14 amino acids. CDR3 residues: CASSFRRGTYEQYF. CDR3 DNA sequence: TGTGCCAGCAGTTTCAGGAGGGGAACCTACGAGCAGTACTTC.

CDR3 nucleotide sequence: TGTGCCAGCAGCCCCCGAGTAGCGGGGTACAATGAGCAGTTCTTC. It specifies CASSPRVAGYNEQFF. The chain combines TRBV3-1 (or the pseudogene TRBV3-2) with TRBJ2-1; 8 bases line up with TRBD2. V was pared by 4 bases and J by 4 bases, with 6 bases of the junction left unmatched. The germline CDR1 and CDR2 sequences are LGHDT and YNNKEL (reference sequence). The CDR3 consists of 15 residues.

The CDR3 sequence: CASSQEIRTNGYTF. The CDR3 DNA reads TGCGCCAGCAGCCAAGAAATCCGGACAAACGGCTACACCTTC. V is TRBV4-3 and J is TRBJ1-2; D may be TRBD1 (5 bases). The V and J ends lost 0 bases and 8 bases respectively, with 13 bases between them. Germline values: CDR1 LGHNA, CDR2 YSLEER. The CDR3 loop spans 14 amino acids.

CDR3: CASSYSIPGSYEQYF. The CDR3 DNA follows: TGTGCCAGCAGTTACTCGATTCCGGGCTCCTACGAGCAGTACTTC. This rearrangement joins TRBV6-5 to TRBJ2-7; D uncertain. The CDR3 is 15 amino acids. Germline V lookup: CDR1 MNHEY, CDR2 SVGAGI. V was cut by 0 bases and J by 0 bases, with 9 bases left in between.

The rearrangement joins TRBV2 to TRBJ2-7; D may be TRBD2 (5 bases). Trimming pared 5 bases from V and 4 bases from J, leaving 9 bases between. Germline loops: CDR1 SNHLY, CDR2 FYNNEI. The CDR3 extends over 12 amino acids. CDR3 DNA sequence: TGTGCCAGCAGTTCAACGGGATACGAGCAGTACTTC. It translates to CASSSTGYEQYF.

The chain combines TRBV7-8 with TRBJ1-6; 8 nucleotides match TRBD1. From germline, CDR1 is SGHVS and CDR2 FQNEAQ. This CDR3 spans 16 amino acids. J gave up 3 bases and V 5 bases, and 6 bases lay outside the gene matches. The DNA of the CDR3 is TGTGCCAGCAGCCTTAGGGGACAGGACTATAATTCACCCCTCCACTTT. This encodes CASSLRGQDYNSPLHF.

V usage is TRBV28 and J usage is TRBJ2-7; D unclear. Germline V CDR1 and CDR2: MDHEN, SYDVKM. V was trimmed by 2 bases and J by 2 bases, leaving 7 bases between them. The CDR3 runs 13 residues. CDR3 region: CASSLGRTYEQYF. CDR3 sequence (DNA): TGTGCCAGCAGTTTAGGCAGGACCTACGAGCAGTACTTC. The whole variable domain, remainder taken from reference TRBV28 and TRBJ2-7, is DVKVTQSSRYLVKRTGEKVFLECVQDMDHENMFWYRQDPGLGLRLIYFSYDVKMKEKGDIPEGYSVSREKKERFSLILESASTNQTSMYLCASSLGRTYEQYFGPGTRLTVT.

This clone was detected a few times. The rearrangement links TRBV19 to TRBJ1-6; TRBD1 matches 10 bases. CDR1 and CDR2 (germline): LNHDA, SQIVND (reference sequence). The CDR3 is 13 amino acids. The V gene end was trimmed by 10 bases and the J gene end by 9 bases; junction bases not matched to a gene: 6. The CDR3 protein is CATSGTGVSPLHF. The CDR3 nucleotides read TGTGCCACCTCCGGGACAGGGGTTTCACCCCTCCACTTT.

The rearrangement joins TRBV5-8 to TRBJ2-1; TRBD2 matches at 10 bases. The V gene's germline CDR1 is SGHTS and CDR2 YDEGEE. This CDR3 spans 18 amino acids. V was pared by 6 bases and J by 2 bases, with 14 bases of the junction left unmatched. CDR3 amino acids: CASKRSSGRPRAYNEQFF. The CDR3 DNA is TGTGCCAGCAAAAGATCTAGCGGGAGACCCAGGGCCTACAATGAGCAGTTCTTC.

The J gene is TRBJ1-1, the V gene TRBV5-1; 7 bases are shared with TRBD1. CDR1 SGHRS and CDR2 YFSETQ come from the germline V gene. The length of the CDR3 is 18 residues. J lost 0 bases, V lost 3 bases, and 14 bases had no gene match. CDR3 amino acids: CASSSVLTGQSMNTEAFF. CDR3 nucleotides: TGCGCCAGCAGCTCCGTTCTGACGGGACAGTCCATGAACACTGAAGCTTTCTTT.

The gene calls are TRBV19 and TRBJ2-7; 7 nucleotides agree with TRBD1. The CDR3 runs to 15 residues. V dropped 5 bases and J dropped 7; count of bases not matched to a gene: 14. Germline CDR1 is LNHDA and CDR2 is SQIVND (reference sequence). The CDR3 region has the DNA TGTGCCAGTAGTCGACAGGGCCTCCAACTTGGGGAGCAGTACTTC. Protein sequence: CASSRQGLQLGEQYF.

This clone was counted only a few times. This rearrangement joins TRBV5-1 to TRBJ2-2, with D unresolved. The V end was cut by 5 bases, the J end by 1 base, with 6 bases between. This CDR3 spans 13 amino acids. Germline CDR1 is SGHRS and CDR2 is YFSETQ. DNA for the CDR3: TGCGCCAGCAGTTACTGGAACACCGGGGAGCTGTTTTTT. Its protein is CASSYWNTGELFF.

The count of this clone is one. CDR3: CASSLSGYGYTF. The CDR3 DNA reads TGTGCCAGCAGCTTATCGGGATATGGCTACACCTTC. The gene calls are TRBV11-3 and TRBJ1-2; D uncertain. Germline V lookup: CDR1 SGHNT, CDR2 YENEEA. Trimming pared 2 bases from V and 5 bases from J, leaving 6 bases between. CDR3 size: 12 residues.

The V and J genes are TRBV9 and TRBJ1-4, with 7 bases fitting TRBD1. J was trimmed by 8 bases and V by 4 bases; bases with no gene match: 11. This CDR3 spans 15 amino acids. Germline CDR1 SGDLS, CDR2 YYNGEE. The CDR3 coding sequence is TGTGCCAGCAGCCCAGGGGGAGCGGTTTGGGAAAAACTGTTTTTT. Translation gives CASSPGGAVWEKLFF.

This chain uses TRBV29-1 with TRBJ1-2, with TRBD1 matching over 7 bases. Germline V gives CDR1 SQVTM, CDR2 ANQGSEA. J was trimmed by 5 bases and V by 3 bases; bases with no gene match: 9. The CDR3 covers 14 residues. DNA of the CDR3: TGCAGCGTTGATCACCGGGACAGATATTATGGCTACACCTTC. Protein sequence: CSVDHRDRYYGYTF. The full variable domain, in which reference TRBV29-1 and TRBJ1-2 provide the parts outside the CDR3, is SAVISQKPSRDICQRGTSLTIQCQVDSQVTMMFWYRQQPGQSLTLIATANQGSEATYESGFVIDKFPISRPNLTFSTLTVSNMSPEDSSIYLCSVDHRDRYYGYTFGSGTRLTVV.

This chain joins TRBV29-1 and TRBJ2-1, with unresolved D. The CDR3 spans 13 residues. V lost 7 bases and J 0 bases, leaving 10 bases between the germline ends. Germline CDR1 is SQVTM and CDR2 is ANQGSEA. In nucleotides, the CDR3 is TGCAGCGACTGGAGTGTCTCCTACAATGAGCAGTTCTTC. Translating it yields CSDWSVSYNEQFF.

The chain links TRBV2 to TRBJ2-1, with 12 bases matching TRBD2. This CDR3 region has 14 residues. V shed 6 bases, J shed 7 bases, and the junction held 4 bases outside the gene matches. Germline V gene sequence: CDR1 SNHLY, CDR2 FYNNEI. The CDR3: CASRVGTSGNEQFF. In DNA form, the CDR3 reads TGTGCCAGCAGGGTCGGGACTAGCGGGAATGAGCAGTTCTTC.

This clone was seen once. The genes are TRBV7-9 and TRBJ1-1; 7 bases fit TRBD1. Germline V gene data show CDR1 as SEHNR and CDR2 as FQNEAQ (reference sequence). Trimming cost V 4 bases and J 5 bases; bases outside gene matches: 4. CDR3 length equals 13 residues. CDR3 DNA sequence: TGTGCCAGCAGCTGGGAGACAGGGACTGAAGCTTTCTTT. As protein: CASSWETGTEAFF.

The rearrangement joins TRBV4-1 to TRBJ2-1; 9 bases align to TRBD1. J was trimmed by 6 bases and V by 5 bases; bases with no gene match: 17. CDR1 and CDR2 from the germline V gene are MGHRA and YSYEKL. The CDR3 length is 18 residues. The CDR3 DNA follows: TGCGCCAGCAGCTTTCGCACCTGGAGGGGACAGGGTCCCAATGAGCAGTTCTTC. As protein: CASSFRTWRGQGPNEQFF.

This clone has only one observation. V and J are TRBV15 and TRBJ2-2, with D perhaps matching TRBD2 (6 bases). The germline V gene encodes CDR1 LNHNV and CDR2 YYDKDF (reference sequence). The CDR3 length is 18 residues. V lost 0 bases and J lost 3, with 17 bases in between. The CDR3 region is CATSRDLRGSGHTGELFF. DNA for the CDR3: TGTGCCACCAGCAGAGATCTTAGAGGGAGCGGGCACACCGGGGAGCTGTTTTTT.

This chain joins TRBV10-3 and TRBJ2-1; 10 bases align to TRBD2. The V gene end was trimmed by 5 bases and the J gene end by 1 base; junction bases not matched to a gene: 11. This CDR3 region has 18 residues. CDR1 is ENHRY, CDR2 SYGVKD, per germline. For the CDR3, the DNA is TGTGCCATCAGTCCTCGAGCGGGAGGGTCGGTATCCTACAATGAGCAGTTCTTC. Amino acids: CAISPRAGGSVSYNEQFF.

This rearrangement joins TRBV7-6 to TRBJ2-2; TRBD2 is a possible D gene (6 bases). CDR1 and CDR2 (germline): SGHVS, FNYEAQ. V lost 5 bases to trimming and J lost 4 bases, with 14 bases between them. CDR3 length equals 15 residues. CDR3 sequence reads: CASSVQGSGTGELFF. The CDR3 DNA reads as TGTGCCAGCAGCGTGCAGGGTAGCGGCACCGGGGAGCTGTTTTTT.